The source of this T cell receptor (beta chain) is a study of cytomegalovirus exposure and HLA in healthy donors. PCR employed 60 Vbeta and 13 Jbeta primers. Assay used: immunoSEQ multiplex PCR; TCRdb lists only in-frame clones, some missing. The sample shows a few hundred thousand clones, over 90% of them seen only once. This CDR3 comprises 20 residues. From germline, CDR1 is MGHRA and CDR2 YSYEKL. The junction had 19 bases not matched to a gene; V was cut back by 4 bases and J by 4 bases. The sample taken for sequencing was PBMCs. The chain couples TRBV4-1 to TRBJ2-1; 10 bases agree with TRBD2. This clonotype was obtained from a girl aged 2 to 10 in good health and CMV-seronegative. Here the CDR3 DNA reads TGCGCCAGCAGCCTCACTATCTTAGGACTAGCGGTTGCCGTTTACAATGAGCAGTTCTTC. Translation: CASSLTILGLAVAVYNEQFF.